A selection of T cell receptor beta chains follows, all from one sample in a study of blood T cell repertoires in COVID-19. Sequenced by immunoSEQ multiplex PCR; TCRdb stores in-frame clones only, minus some. The table has 110,000 or so clones, 75% to 90% seen once. Sequencing was carried out using peripheral blood. The receptors here all came from a woman aged 40-49 years with acute or convalescent COVID-19. Each CDR3 is given with its conserved first and last residue. The D gene is left open where the match is weak. Clone size is shown for a subset of rows, as once, few, many or a class of expanded clone.

>-|TRBV4-3|TRBD1|TRBJ1-2
TGCGCCAGCAGCAGCCGGGACAGGGGGCTTCTAGCGGAAGGCTACACCTTC
CASSSRDRGLLAEGYTF
>once|TRBV5-1|TRBD1|TRBJ1-2
TGCGCCAGCAGCTCCGACTTTAAGACAGGGTACTATGGCTACACCTTC
CASSSDFKTGYYGYTF
>-|TRBV5-1|-|TRBJ2-1
TGCGCCAGCAGCTTGCGGGGTATGGTATTTAGATCCTACAATGAGCAGTTCTTC
CASSLRGMVFRSYNEQFF
>-|TRBV5-1|-|TRBJ1-3
TGCGCCAGCAGCTCTGGGACTTCGGCTGGAAACACCATATATTTT
CASSSGTSAGNTIYF
>-|TRBV7-9|-|TRBJ1-4
TGTGCCAGCAGCCCCCTGGCGGGTAAAGCGTACACTAATGAAAAACTGTTTTTT
CASSPLAGKAYTNEKLFF
>-|TRBV5-1|-|TRBJ2-3
TGCGCCAGCAGCTTGCGATTGGGCGACGGCACAGATACGCAGTATTTT
CASSLRLGDGTDTQYF
>once|TRBV9|-|TRBJ2-1
TGTGCCAGCAGCGTAGGAGGAGGGATCTCCTACAATGAGCAGTTCTTC
CASSVGGGISYNEQFF
>-|TRBV5-1|TRBD2|TRBJ2-5
TGCGCCAGCAGCTTATCCTCGGGTAGCGGGGAGACCCAGTACTTC
CASSLSSGSGETQYF
>-|TRBV7-9|TRBD1|TRBJ1-6
TGTGCCAGCAGCTTACTCCTCGGACAGGGGAGAGATTCACCCCTCCACTTT
CASSLLLGQGRDSPLHF
>-|TRBV20-1|-|TRBJ2-5
TGCAGTGCTAGGGAGGGAACCCACCAGTACTTC
CSAREGTHQYF
>-|TRBV21-1|-|TRBJ1-1
TGTGCCAGCGAGGGAACCGGGACAGGGGTCCGGAACACTGAAGCTTTCTTT
CASEGTGTGVRNTEAFF
>-|TRBV4-1|TRBD1|TRBJ2-3
TGCGCCAGCAGCCAAATAACAGGGGCAGATACGCAGTATTTT
CASSQITGADTQYF
>-|TRBV6-5|-|TRBJ1-5
TGTGCCAGCACCGACCCGGGGTTTAGCAATCAGCCCCAGCATTTT
CASTDPGFSNQPQHF
>-|TRBV15|TRBD1|TRBJ1-5
TGTGCCACCAGCAGAGGCAGGGGGCTCAATAGCAATCAGCCCCAGCATTTT
CATSRGRGLNSNQPQHF
>-|TRBV5-8|TRBD1|TRBJ1-2
TGTGCCAGCAGTTTACAGGGGGGCCCGACTAGGGACTATGGCTACACCTTC
CASSLQGGPTRDYGYTF
>-|TRBV6-5|-|TRBJ2-2
TGTGCCAGCAGTTACTCGAACTTAGGGGAGCTGTTTTTT
CASSYSNLGELFF
>many|TRBV5-1|-|TRBJ2-7
TGCGCCAGCAGCGTCCCTCTACAGGGCTACGACGAGCAGTACTTC
CASSVPLQGYDEQYF
>medium-sized|TRBV4-3|TRBD1|TRBJ2-5
TGCGCCAGCAGCCTCGACAGGGTAGAGACCCAGTACTTC
CASSLDRVETQYF
>-|TRBV14|-|TRBJ1-4
TGTGCCAGCAGCCAAGGACAGGTTAATGAAAAACTGTTTTTT
CASSQGQVNEKLFF
>-|TRBV11-2|-|TRBJ2-3
TGTGCCAGCAGCTTAACTACAGGGACGGCCTCGTATTTT
CASSLTTGTASYF
>-|TRBV13|TRBD1|TRBJ2-5
TGTGCCAGCAGCCCAGACAGGGATCAAGAGACCCAGTACTTC
CASSPDRDQETQYF
>few|TRBV2|-|TRBJ1-1
TGTGCCAGCAGAGATAGGGGTAGGGTGAACACTGAAGCTTTCTTT
CASRDRGRVNTEAFF
>-|TRBV6-4|TRBD2|TRBJ2-1
TGTGCCAGCAGGGGCTTCACTAGCGGGGGGGCCGATGAGCAGTTCTTC
CASRGFTSGGADEQFF
>-|TRBV30|-|TRBJ1-5
TGTGCCTGGAGTGTAACGGGGAATCAGCCCCAGCATTTT
CAWSVTGNQPQHF
>-|TRBV5-6|-|TRBJ1-1
TGTGCCAGCAGCTTTGGTCAGGCCCAAGTTGAAGCTTTCTTT
CASSFGQAQVEAFF
>-|TRBV7-9|-|TRBJ1-6
TGTGCCAGCAGCCGTAGGGGTTTGAACAATTCACCCCTCCACTTT
CASSRRGLNNSPLHF
>-|TRBV5-1|TRBD2|TRBJ2-5
TGCGCCAGCAGCTCCTCGACTAGCGAGGCCCAGTACTTC
CASSSSTSEAQYF
>-|TRBV5-6|-|TRBJ1-2
TGTGCCAGCAGCTTTGTCCGGGGGAACTATGGCTACACCTTC
CASSFVRGNYGYTF
>-|TRBV5-6|-|TRBJ2-2
TGTGCCAGCAGCTTGGCCGGGAACACCGGGGAGCTGTTTTTT
CASSLAGNTGELFF
>-|TRBV5-4|TRBD1|TRBJ1-4
TGTGCCAGCAGCTCCGGGACAGGGGTTGAAAAACTGTTTTTT
CASSSGTGVEKLFF
>few|TRBV19|-|TRBJ1-1
TGTGCCAGTAGTCAGGACGGGAGAGCTTTCTTT
CASSQDGRAFF
>-|TRBV5-1|TRBD2|TRBJ2-7
TGCGCCAGCAGCATAGCCCCGGCAGCGGGGGGGTACGAGCAGTACTTC
CASSIAPAAGGYEQYF
>-|TRBV29-1|-|TRBJ1-2
TGCAGCGTTTCTCCACAAACACGGGGAGGCTACACCTTC
CSVSPQTRGGYTF
>once|TRBV15|TRBD1|TRBJ1-1
TGTGCCACCAGCAGTTCCAGACAGGGTCGTCACCGGAACACTGAAGCTTTCTTT
CATSSSRQGRHRNTEAFF
>once|TRBV30|TRBD1|TRBJ1-4
TGTGCCTGGAGGGACAGGGGTGAAAAACTGTTTTTT
CAWRDRGEKLFF
>-|TRBV6-2/TRBV6-3|-|TRBJ2-3
TGTGCCAGCAGTACCCCGTTGGGGTCCGGGGGATCAGATACGCAGTATTTT
CASSTPLGSGGSDTQYF
>few|TRBV7-8|TRBD1|TRBJ2-7
TGTGCCAGCAGCCTAGGACAGGGTGGCGAGCAGTACTTC
CASSLGQGGEQYF
>few|TRBV3-1/TRBV3-2|TRBD1|TRBJ2-1
TGTGCCAGCAGCCAAGATCAGACAGGGTGGGACAATGAGCAGTTCTTC
CASSQDQTGWDNEQFF
>-|TRBV6-5|-|TRBJ1-3
TGTGCCACAGGACTTGGAAACACCATATATTTT
CATGLGNTIYF
>-|TRBV5-5|TRBD1|TRBJ2-3
TGTGCCAGCAGCCTAACGACAGGGTCGACAGATACGCAGTATTTT
CASSLTTGSTDTQYF
>-|TRBV15|TRBD1|TRBJ2-7
TGTGCCACCAGCAGAGGAAGGGGACAGGACTACGAGCAGTACTTC
CATSRGRGQDYEQYF
>-|TRBV7-2|-|TRBJ1-4
TGTGCCAGCAGCTTAGTCATTAATGAAAAACTGTTTTTT
CASSLVINEKLFF
>-|TRBV11-2|-|TRBJ1-2
TGTGCCAGCAGCTTAGACGGGGGCTATGGCTACACCTTC
CASSLDGGYGYTF
>-|TRBV30|-|TRBJ1-2
TGTGCCTGGAACCGGCAGGGGACTAACTATGGCTACACCTTC
CAWNRQGTNYGYTF
>-|TRBV3-1/TRBV3-2|TRBD2|TRBJ2-7
TGTGCCAGCAGCCTACTAGCGGGGAAGGGCGAGCAGTACTTC
CASSLLAGKGEQYF
>-|TRBV10-3|TRBD1|TRBJ2-7
TGTGCCATCAGCTTGGACAGGGACCACGAGCAGTACTTC
CAISLDRDHEQYF
>-|TRBV18|-|TRBJ1-2
TGTGCCAGCTCACCATTAATCGGCCAGGGAGGGAGGAAATATTATGGCTACACCTTC
CASSPLIGQGGRKYYGYTF
>-|TRBV20-1|-|TRBJ2-5
TGCAGTGCTAGTTTGGGGCAAGGGCCCCAGTACTTC
CSASLGQGPQYF
>-|TRBV5-1|-|TRBJ2-5
TGCGCCAGCAGCGGTACAGGGCTTGAGACCCAGTACTTC
CASSGTGLETQYF